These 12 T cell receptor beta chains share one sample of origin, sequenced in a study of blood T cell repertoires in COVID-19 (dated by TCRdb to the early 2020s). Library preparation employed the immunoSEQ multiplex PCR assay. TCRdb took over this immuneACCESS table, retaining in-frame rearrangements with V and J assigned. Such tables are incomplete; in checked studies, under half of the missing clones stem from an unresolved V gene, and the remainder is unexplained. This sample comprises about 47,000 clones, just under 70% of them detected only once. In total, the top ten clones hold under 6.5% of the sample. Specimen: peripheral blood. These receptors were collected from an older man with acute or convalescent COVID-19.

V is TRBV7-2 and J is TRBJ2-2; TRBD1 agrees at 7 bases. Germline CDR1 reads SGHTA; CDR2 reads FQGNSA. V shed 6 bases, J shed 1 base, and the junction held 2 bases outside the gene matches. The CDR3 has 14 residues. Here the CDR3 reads CASRGQLNTGELFF. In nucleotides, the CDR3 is TGTGCCAGCAGGGGACAGTTGAACACCGGGGAGCTGTTTTTT. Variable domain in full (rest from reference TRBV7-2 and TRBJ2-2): GAGVSQSPSNKVTEKGKDVELRCDPISGHTALYWYRQSLGQGLEFLIYFQGNSAPDKSGLPSDRFSAERTGGSVSTLTIQRTQQEDSAVYLCASRGQLNTGELFFGEGSRLTVL.

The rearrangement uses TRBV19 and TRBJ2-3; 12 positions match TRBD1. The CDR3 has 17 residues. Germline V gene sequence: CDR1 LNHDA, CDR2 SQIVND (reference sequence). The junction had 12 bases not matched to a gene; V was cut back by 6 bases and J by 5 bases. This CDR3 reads CASSPPLGQGARDTQYF. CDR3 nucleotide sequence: TGTGCCAGTAGCCCCCCGTTGGGACAGGGGGCGAGAGATACGCAGTATTTT.

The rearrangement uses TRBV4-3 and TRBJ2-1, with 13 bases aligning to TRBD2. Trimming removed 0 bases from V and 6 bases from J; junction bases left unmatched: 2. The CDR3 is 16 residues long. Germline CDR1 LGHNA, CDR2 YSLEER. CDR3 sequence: CASSQEWTSGSNEQFF. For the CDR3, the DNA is TGCGCCAGCAGCCAAGAATGGACTAGCGGGAGCAATGAGCAGTTCTTC.

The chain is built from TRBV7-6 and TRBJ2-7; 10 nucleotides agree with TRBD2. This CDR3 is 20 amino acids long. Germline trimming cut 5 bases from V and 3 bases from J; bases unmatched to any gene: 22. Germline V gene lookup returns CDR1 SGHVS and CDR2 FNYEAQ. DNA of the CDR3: TGTGCCAGCAGCCAGAAGCCACCCGGGCTAGCGGGGGTACTACACTACGAGCAGTACTTC. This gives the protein CASSQKPPGLAGVLHYEQYF.

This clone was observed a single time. The CDR3 protein is CASSLEQDSPLHF. The CDR3 DNA sequence: TGTGCCAGCAGCTTAGAACAGGATTCACCCCTCCACTTT. The J gene is TRBJ1-6, the V gene TRBV7-2; perhaps TRBD1 as D (5 bases). The CDR3 loop spans 13 amino acids. CDR1 is SGHTA, CDR2 FQGNSA, per germline. Deletions cut 1 base from V and 8 bases from J, with 6 bases between.

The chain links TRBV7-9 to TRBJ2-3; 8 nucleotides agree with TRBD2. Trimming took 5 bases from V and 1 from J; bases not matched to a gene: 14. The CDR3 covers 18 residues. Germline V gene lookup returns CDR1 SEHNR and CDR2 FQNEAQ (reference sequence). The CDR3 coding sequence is TGTGCCAGCAGCCCACCGCGCGGGGGGACTATCGGCACAGATACGCAGTATTTT. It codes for CASSPPRGGTIGTDTQYF.

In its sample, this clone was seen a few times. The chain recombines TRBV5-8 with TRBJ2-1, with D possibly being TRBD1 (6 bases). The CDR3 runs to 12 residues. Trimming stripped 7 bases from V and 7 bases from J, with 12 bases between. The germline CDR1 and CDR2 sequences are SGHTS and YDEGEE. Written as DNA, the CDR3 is TGTGCCAGCGGCAGGGGATGGAATGAGCAGTTCTTC. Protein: CASGRGWNEQFF.

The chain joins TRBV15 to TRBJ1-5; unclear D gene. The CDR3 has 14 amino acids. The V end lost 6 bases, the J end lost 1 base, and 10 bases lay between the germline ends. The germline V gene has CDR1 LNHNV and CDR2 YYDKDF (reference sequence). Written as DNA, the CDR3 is TGTGCCACCAGTTGGCCAGGCAGCAATCAGCCCCAGCATTTT. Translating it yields CATSWPGSNQPQHF.

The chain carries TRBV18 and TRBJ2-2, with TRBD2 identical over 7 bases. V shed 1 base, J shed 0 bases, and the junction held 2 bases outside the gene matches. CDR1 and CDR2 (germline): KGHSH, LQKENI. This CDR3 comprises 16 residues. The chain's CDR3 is CASSPREGANTGELFF. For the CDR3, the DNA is TGTGCCAGCTCACCACGGGAGGGCGCGAACACCGGGGAGCTGTTTTTT.

CDR3 coding DNA: TGTGCCAGTAGCTTAGCGGGGCCAGGATACAATGAGCAGTTCTTC. Translating gives CASSLAGPGYNEQFF. The chain uses TRBV19 and TRBJ2-1, with 8 positions matching TRBD2. V gave up 6 bases and J gave up 4 bases; unmatched junction bases: 8. CDR1 and CDR2 from the germline V gene are LNHDA and SQIVND (reference sequence). The CDR3 runs 15 residues. Full variable domain (outside the CDR3, taken from reference TRBV19 and TRBJ2-1): DGGITQSPKYLFRKEGQNVTLSCEQNLNHDAMYWYRQDPGQGLRLIYYSQIVNDFQKGDIAEGYSVSREKKESFPLTVTSAQKNPTAFYLCASSLAGPGYNEQFFGPGTRLTVL.

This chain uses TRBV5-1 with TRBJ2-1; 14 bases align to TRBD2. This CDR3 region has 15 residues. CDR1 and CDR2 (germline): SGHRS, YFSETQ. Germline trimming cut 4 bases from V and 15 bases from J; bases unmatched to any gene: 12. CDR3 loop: CASSAGLAGETQPFF. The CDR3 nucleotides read TGCGCCAGCAGCGCGGGACTAGCGGGAGAAACCCAGCCGTTCTTC.

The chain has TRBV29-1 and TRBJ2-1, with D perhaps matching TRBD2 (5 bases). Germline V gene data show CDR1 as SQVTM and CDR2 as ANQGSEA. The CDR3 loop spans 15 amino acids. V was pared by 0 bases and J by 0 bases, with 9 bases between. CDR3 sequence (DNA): TGCAGCGTTGAAGATCCCGGGGACTCCTACAATGAGCAGTTCTTC. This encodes CSVEDPGDSYNEQFF.